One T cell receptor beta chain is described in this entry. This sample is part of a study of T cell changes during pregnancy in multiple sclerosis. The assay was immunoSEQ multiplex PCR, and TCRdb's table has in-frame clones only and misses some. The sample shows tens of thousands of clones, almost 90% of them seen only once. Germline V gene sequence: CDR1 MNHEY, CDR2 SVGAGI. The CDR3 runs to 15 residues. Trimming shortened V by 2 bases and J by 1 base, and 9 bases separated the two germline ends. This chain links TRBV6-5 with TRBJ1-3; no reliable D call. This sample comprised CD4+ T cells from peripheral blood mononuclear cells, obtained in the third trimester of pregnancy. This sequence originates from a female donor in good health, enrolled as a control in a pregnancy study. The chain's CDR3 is CASSYLGTSGNTIYF. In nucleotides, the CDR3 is TGTGCCAGCAGTTACCTGGGCACTTCTGGAAACACCATATATTTT.